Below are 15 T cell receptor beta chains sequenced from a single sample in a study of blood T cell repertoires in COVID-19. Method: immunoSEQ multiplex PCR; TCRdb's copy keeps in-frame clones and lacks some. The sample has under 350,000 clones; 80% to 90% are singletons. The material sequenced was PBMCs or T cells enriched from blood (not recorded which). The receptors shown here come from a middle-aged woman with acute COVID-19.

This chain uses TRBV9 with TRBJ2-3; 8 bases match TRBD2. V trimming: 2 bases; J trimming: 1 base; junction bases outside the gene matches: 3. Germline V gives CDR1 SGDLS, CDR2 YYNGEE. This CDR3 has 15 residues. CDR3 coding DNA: TGTGCCAGCAGCGTCAAAGCGGGAGGCACAGATACGCAGTATTTT. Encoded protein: CASSVKAGGTDTQYF.

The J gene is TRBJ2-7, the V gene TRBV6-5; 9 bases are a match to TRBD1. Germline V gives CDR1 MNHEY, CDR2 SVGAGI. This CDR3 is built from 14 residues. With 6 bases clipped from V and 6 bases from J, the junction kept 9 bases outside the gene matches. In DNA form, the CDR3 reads TGTGCCAGCAGACGGGACAGGGTCTCGTCCGAGCAGTACTTC. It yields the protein CASRRDRVSSEQYF.

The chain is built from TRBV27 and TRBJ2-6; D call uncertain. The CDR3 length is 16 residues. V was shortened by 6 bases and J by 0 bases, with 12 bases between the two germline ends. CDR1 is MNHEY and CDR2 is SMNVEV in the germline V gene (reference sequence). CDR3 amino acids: CASSSRVRSGANVLTF. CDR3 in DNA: TGTGCCAGCAGCTCACGGGTACGCTCTGGGGCCAACGTCCTGACTTTC.

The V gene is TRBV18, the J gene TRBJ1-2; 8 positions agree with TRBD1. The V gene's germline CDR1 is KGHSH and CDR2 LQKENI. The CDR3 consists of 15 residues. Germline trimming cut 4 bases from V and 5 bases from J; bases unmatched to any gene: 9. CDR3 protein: CASSQTQDRAYGYTF. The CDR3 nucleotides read TGTGCCAGCTCACAAACCCAGGACAGGGCTTATGGCTACACCTTC.

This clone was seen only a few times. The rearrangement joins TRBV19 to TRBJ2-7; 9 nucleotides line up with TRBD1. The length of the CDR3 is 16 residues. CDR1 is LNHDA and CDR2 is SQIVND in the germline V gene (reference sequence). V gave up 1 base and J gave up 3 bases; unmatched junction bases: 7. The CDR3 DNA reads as TGTGCCAGTAGTATAGTAACCGGACAGGGGTTCTACGAGCAGTACTTC. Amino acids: CASSIVTGQGFYEQYF.

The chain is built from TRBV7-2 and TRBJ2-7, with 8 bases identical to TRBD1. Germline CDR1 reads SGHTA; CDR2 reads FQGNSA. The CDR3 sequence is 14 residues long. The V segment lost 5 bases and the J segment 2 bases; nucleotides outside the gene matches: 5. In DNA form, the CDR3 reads TGTGCCAGCAGCATCCGGACAGGGCCCTACGAGCAGTACTTC. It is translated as CASSIRTGPYEQYF.

Here the CDR3 reads CASSLSQTSRLTDTQYF. Here the CDR3 DNA reads TGTGCCAGCAGCCTATCGCAGACTAGCAGACTCACAGATACGCAGTATTTT. The V call is TRBV3-1 (or the pseudogene TRBV3-2), the J call TRBJ2-3; TRBD2 matches at 7 bases. Germline V gene lookup returns CDR1 LGHDT and CDR2 YNNKEL (reference sequence). The length of the CDR3 is 17 residues. The trim removed 4 bases at V and 2 bases at J, leaving 12 bases unmatched.

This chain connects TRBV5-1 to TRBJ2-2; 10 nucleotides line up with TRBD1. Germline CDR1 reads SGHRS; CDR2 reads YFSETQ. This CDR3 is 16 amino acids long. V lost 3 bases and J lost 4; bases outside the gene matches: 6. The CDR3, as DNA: TGCGCCAGCAGCTCAGACAGGGGGCACGGCACCGGGGAGCTGTTTTTT. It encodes CASSSDRGHGTGELFF.

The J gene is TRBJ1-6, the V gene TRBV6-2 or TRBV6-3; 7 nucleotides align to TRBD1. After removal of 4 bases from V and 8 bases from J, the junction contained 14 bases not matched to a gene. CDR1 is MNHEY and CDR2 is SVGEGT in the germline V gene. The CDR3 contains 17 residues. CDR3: CASSSSTRAGGYSPLHF. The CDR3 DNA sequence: TGTGCCAGCAGTTCGTCCACACGGGCAGGGGGGTATTCACCCCTCCACTTT.

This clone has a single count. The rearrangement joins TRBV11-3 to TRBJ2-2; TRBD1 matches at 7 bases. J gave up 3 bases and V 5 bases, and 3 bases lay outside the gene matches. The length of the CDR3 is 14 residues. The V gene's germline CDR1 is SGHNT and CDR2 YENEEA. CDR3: CASSRTGDTGELFF. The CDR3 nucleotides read TGTGCCAGCAGCCGGACAGGAGACACCGGGGAGCTGTTTTTT. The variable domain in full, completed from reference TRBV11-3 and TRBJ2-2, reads EAGVVQSPRYKIIEKKQPVAFWCNPISGHNTLYWYLQNLGQGPELLIRYENEEAVDDSQLPKDRFSAERLKGVDSTLKIQPAELGDSAVYLCASSRTGDTGELFFGEGSRLTVL.

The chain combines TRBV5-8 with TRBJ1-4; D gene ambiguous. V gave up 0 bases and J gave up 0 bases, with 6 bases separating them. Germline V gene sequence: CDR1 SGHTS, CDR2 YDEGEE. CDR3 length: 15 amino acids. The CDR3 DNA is TGTGCCAGCAGCTTGGGGCAAACAACTAATGAAAAACTGTTTTTT. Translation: CASSLGQTTNEKLFF.

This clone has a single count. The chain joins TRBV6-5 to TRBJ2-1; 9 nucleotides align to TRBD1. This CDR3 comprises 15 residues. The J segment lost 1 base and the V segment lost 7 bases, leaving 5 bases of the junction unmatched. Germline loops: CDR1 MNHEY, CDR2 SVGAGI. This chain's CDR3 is CASTGQGPSYNEQFF. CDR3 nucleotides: TGTGCCAGCACTGGACAGGGGCCGTCCTACAATGAGCAGTTCTTC.

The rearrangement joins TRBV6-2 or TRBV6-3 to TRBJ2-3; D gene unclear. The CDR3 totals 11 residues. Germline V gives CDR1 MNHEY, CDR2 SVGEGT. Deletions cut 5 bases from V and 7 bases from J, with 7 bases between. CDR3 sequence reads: CASSQRHTQYF. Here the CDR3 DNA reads TGTGCCAGCAGTCAGCGCCATACGCAGTATTTT.

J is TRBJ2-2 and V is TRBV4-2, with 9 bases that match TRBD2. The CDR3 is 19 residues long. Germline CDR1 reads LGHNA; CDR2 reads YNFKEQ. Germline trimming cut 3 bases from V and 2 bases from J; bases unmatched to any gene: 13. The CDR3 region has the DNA TGTGCCAGCAGCCAGCTTTTTTTGCTAGCGGGGACTAACACCGGGGAGCTGTTTTTT. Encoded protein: CASSQLFLLAGTNTGELFF.

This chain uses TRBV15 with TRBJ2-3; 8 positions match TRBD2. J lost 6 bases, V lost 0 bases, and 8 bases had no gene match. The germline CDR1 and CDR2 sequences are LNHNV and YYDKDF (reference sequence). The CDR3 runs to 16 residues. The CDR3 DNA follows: TGTGCCACCAGCAGAGACCCGGGGGGGCATGCGGATACGCAGTATTTT. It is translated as CATSRDPGGHADTQYF.